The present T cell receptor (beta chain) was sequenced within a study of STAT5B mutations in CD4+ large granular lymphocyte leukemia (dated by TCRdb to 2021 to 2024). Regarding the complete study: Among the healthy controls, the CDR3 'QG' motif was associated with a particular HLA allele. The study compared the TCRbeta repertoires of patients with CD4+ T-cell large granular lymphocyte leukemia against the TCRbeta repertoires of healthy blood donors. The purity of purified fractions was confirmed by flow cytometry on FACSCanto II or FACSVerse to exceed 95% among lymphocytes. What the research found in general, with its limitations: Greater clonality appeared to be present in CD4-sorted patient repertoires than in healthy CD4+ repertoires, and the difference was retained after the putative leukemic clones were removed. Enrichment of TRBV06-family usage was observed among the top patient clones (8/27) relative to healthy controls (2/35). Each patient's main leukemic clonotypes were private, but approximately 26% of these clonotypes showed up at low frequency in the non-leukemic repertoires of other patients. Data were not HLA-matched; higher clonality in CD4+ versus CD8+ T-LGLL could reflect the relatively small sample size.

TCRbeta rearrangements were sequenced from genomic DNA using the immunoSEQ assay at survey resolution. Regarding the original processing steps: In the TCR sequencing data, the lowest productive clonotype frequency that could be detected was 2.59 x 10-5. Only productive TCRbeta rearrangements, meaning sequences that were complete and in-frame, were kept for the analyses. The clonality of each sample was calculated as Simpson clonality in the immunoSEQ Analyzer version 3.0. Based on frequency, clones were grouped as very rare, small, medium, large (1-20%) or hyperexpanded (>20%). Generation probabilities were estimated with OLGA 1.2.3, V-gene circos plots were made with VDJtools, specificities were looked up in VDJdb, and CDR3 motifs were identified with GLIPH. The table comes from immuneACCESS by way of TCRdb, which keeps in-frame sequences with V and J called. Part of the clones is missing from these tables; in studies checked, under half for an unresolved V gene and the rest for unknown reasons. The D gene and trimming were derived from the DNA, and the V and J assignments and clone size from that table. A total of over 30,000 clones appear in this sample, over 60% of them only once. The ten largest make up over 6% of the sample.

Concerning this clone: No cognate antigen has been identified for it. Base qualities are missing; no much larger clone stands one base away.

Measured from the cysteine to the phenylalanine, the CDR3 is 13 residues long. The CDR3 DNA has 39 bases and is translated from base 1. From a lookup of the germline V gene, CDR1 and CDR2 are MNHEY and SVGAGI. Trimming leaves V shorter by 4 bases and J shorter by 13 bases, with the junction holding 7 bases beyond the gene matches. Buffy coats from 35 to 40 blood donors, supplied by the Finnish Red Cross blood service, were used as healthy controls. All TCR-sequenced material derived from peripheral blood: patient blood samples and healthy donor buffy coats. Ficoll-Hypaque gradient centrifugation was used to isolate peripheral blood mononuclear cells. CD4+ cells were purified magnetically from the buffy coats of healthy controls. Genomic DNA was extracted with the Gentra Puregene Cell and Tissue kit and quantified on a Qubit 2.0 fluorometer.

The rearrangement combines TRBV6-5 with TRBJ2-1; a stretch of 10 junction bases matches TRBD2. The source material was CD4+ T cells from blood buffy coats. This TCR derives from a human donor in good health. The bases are TGTGCCAGCAGTTCCAGAAGCGGGGGGGCCCAGTTCTTC. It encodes CASSSRSGGAQFF.